The present TCR beta chain was sequenced within a study of blood T cell repertoires in COVID-19. Study-wide background: Some COVID-19 samples were acute and others convalescent; all came from the United States, Italy and Spain. The analysed material was cDNA or gDNA that came from T cells, B-cell-depleted T cells, or PBMCs.

Looked up from germline, CDR1 is MGHDK and CDR2 is SYGVNS. The CDR3 length is 16 residues. V lost 1 base to trimming and J lost 5 bases, with 15 bases between them. Repertoires were generated with immunoSEQ multiplex PCR, while TCRdb's copy carries only in-frame clones and drops some. Among around 170,000 clones listed, 80% to 90% were seen once. This sequence was found in a man between 25 and 39 years old with active or convalescent COVID-19. Input material: peripheral blood. This rearrangement joins TRBV25-1 to TRBJ2-1; a possible D gene is TRBD2 (5 bases). The CDR3 region has the DNA TGTGCCAGCAGTGAATTCGGTAGCGCAGCAAACAATGAGCAGTTCTTC. It encodes CASSEFGSAANNEQFF.